The 17 T cell receptor beta chains below were found in one sample sequenced in a study of shared clonotypes between healthy human individuals. Sequencing was performed with immunoSEQ multiplex PCR; in TCRdb, only in-frame clones are kept and a portion is missing. Of some 1,900,000 clones in the sample, about 95% were seen once. CD8 cells classed as naive were CD45RO-negative and positively selected for CCR7, excluding terminally differentiated effector memory CD45RA+ cells. The sequenced sample was naive CD8+ T cells sorted from blood. The receptor set was obtained from a man younger than 35 in good health.

The genes are TRBV10-2 and TRBJ1-4; 7 nucleotides line up with TRBD1. V lost 2 bases, J lost 4 bases, and 4 bases stayed unmatched. This CDR3 contains 15 residues. Germline values: CDR1 WSHSY, CDR2 SAAADI. The CDR3 reads CASSETGALNEKLFF. CDR3 sequence (DNA): TGCGCCAGCAGTGAGACAGGGGCCCTTAATGAAAAACTGTTTTTT.

This chain joins TRBV6-5 and TRBJ2-7, with 12 bases aligning to TRBD2. V trimming: 5 bases; J trimming: 5 bases; junction bases outside the gene matches: 4. Germline V gene data show CDR1 as MNHEY and CDR2 as SVGAGI. The CDR3 consists of 14 residues. Here the CDR3 reads CASSATSGGHEQYF. CDR3 DNA sequence: TGTGCCAGCAGTGCGACTAGCGGGGGACACGAGCAGTACTTC.

CDR3 amino acids: CASSPGLNTEAFF. CDR3 nucleotides: TGTGCCAGCAGCCCCGGGTTGAACACTGAAGCTTTCTTT. The chain has TRBV14 and TRBJ1-1; D gene ambiguous. The CDR3 loop spans 13 amino acids. V lost 4 bases, J lost 0 bases, and 6 bases lay in between. Germline CDR1 reads SGHDN; CDR2 reads FVKESK.

This clone was found once. The chain employs TRBV11-2 and TRBJ2-7; no firm D call. Germline V gene data show CDR1 as SGHAT and CDR2 as FQNNGV. Trimming left V 0 bases short and J 2 bases short, with 8 bases between. The CDR3 extends over 14 amino acids. The CDR3 reads CASSLERKPYEQYF. The CDR3 DNA reads TGTGCCAGCAGCTTAGAAAGGAAACCCTACGAGCAGTACTTC.

The chain is built from TRBV10-3 and TRBJ2-4, with D hard to call. Looked up from germline, CDR1 is ENHRY and CDR2 is SYGVKD. This CDR3 has 15 amino acids. V was pared by 4 bases and J by 5 bases, with 15 bases between. The CDR3 DNA reads TGTGCCATCAGTGTTTCGGCAGGCCAAGAAAACATTCAGTACTTC. Translation: CAISVSAGQENIQYF.

This chain connects TRBV19 to TRBJ2-1; D is ambiguous. Germline V gives CDR1 LNHDA, CDR2 SQIVND (reference sequence). The ends were cut back, 3 bases at V and 5 bases at J, with 5 bases in the middle. This CDR3 comprises 12 residues. CDR3 bases: TGTGCCAGTAGTATGCAGGACAATGAGCAGTTCTTC. Its translation is CASSMQDNEQFF. Full variable domain (missing parts from reference TRBV19 and TRBJ2-1): DGGITQSPKYLFRKEGQNVTLSCEQNLNHDAMYWYRQDPGQGLRLIYYSQIVNDFQKGDIAEGYSVSREKKESFPLTVTSAQKNPTAFYLCASSMQDNEQFFGPGTRLTVL.

The chain combines TRBV6-5 with TRBJ1-2, with D possibly matching TRBD1 (6 bases). The ends were cut back, 0 bases at V and 7 bases at J, with 12 bases in the middle. The CDR3 sequence is 14 residues long. Germline CDR1 reads MNHEY; CDR2 reads SVGAGI. CDR3 DNA sequence: TGTGCCAGCAGTTACTCCGGGACACGGGCTGGCTACACCTTC. It specifies CASSYSGTRAGYTF.

As regards this clone: This sample also contains other DNA sequences that code for the same CDR3. The chain links TRBV28 to TRBJ2-7; D ambiguous. Germline-derived CDR1 and CDR2 are MDHEN and SYDVKM. The CDR3 runs to 13 residues. Trimming left V 2 bases short and J 0 bases short, with 5 bases between. CDR3 DNA: TGTGCCAGCAGTTTAGGTCTCTCCTACGAGCAGTACTTC. This encodes CASSLGLSYEQYF.

The J gene is TRBJ2-1, the V gene TRBV7-8, with D possibly TRBD2 on 5 matching bases. Trimming pared 5 bases from V and 8 bases from J, leaving 22 bases between. The CDR3 is 16 amino acids. The germline CDR1 and CDR2 sequences are SGHVS and FQNEAQ. The CDR3 DNA reads as TGTGCCAGCAGCCCCTACGCTGGGCTAGCATACGATGAGCAGTTCTTC. It specifies CASSPYAGLAYDEQFF.

Note on this clone: The same CDR3 is also encoded by other DNA sequences in this sample. This chain links TRBV7-9 with TRBJ1-2, with D tentatively TRBD1 (5 bases). Germline loops: CDR1 SEHNR, CDR2 FQNEAQ (reference sequence). This CDR3 has 13 residues. Trimming shortened V by 5 bases and J by 4 bases, and 11 bases separated the two germline ends. The CDR3 loop is CASSLGVGYGYTF. The CDR3 DNA is TGTGCCAGCAGCCTAGGGGTAGGCTATGGCTACACCTTC.

The chain employs TRBV6-1 and TRBJ1-1; maybe TRBD1 (5 bases). In germline, CDR1 is MNHNS, CDR2 SASEGT. The length of the CDR3 is 17 residues. V was trimmed by 0 bases and J by 1 base, leaving 15 bases between them. The CDR3 sequence: CASSEASRLGANTEAFF. DNA for the CDR3: TGTGCCAGCAGTGAAGCGTCCAGACTCGGGGCGAACACTGAAGCTTTCTTT.

The gene calls are TRBV9 and TRBJ2-2; 16 nucleotides align to TRBD2. The CDR3 totals 18 residues. Germline V gives CDR1 SGDLS, CDR2 YYNGEE. V lost 5 bases, J lost 7 bases, and 11 bases stayed unmatched. The CDR3 is CASSGGLAGGIEDGELFF. Here the CDR3 DNA reads TGTGCCAGCAGTGGGGGACTAGCGGGAGGGATCGAGGACGGGGAGCTGTTTTTT. Full variable domain (outside the CDR3, taken from reference TRBV9 and TRBJ2-2): DSGVTQTPKHLITATGQRVTLRCSPRSGDLSVYWYQQSLDQGLQFLIQYYNGEERAKGNILERFSAQQFPDLHSELNLSSLELGDSALYFCASSGGLAGGIEDGELFFGEGSRLTVL.

The V gene is TRBV7-6, the J gene TRBJ2-1; 7 nucleotides agree with TRBD2. From germline, CDR1 is SGHVS and CDR2 FNYEAQ. V was pared by 1 base and J by 2 bases, with 5 bases of the junction left unmatched. The CDR3 runs to 16 residues. This CDR3 reads CASSLDGGGTYNEQFF. The CDR3 DNA reads TGTGCCAGCAGCTTAGACGGCGGGGGTACCTACAATGAGCAGTTCTTC.

This chain uses TRBV11-2 with TRBJ2-7, with TRBD2 matching 8 bases. This CDR3 has 16 amino acids. In germline, CDR1 is SGHAT, CDR2 FQNNGV. V gave up 1 base and J gave up 0 bases; unmatched junction bases: 5. CDR3: CASSLGAGTSSYEQYF. In nucleotides, the CDR3 is TGTGCCAGCAGCTTAGGAGCCGGGACTAGCTCCTACGAGCAGTACTTC.

The chain links TRBV5-1 to TRBJ1-1, with D possibly matching TRBD1 (5 bases). V lost 1 base to trimming and J lost 8 bases, with 21 bases between them. Germline CDR1 SGHRS, CDR2 YFSETQ. This CDR3 contains 16 residues. CDR3 loop: CASSLWAGEGSREAFF. In DNA form, the CDR3 reads TGCGCCAGCAGCTTGTGGGCGGGGGAAGGATCTCGAGAAGCTTTCTTT.

The chain is built from TRBV29-1 and TRBJ2-1; D gene unclear. The CDR3 covers 17 residues. The germline CDR1 and CDR2 sequences are SQVTM and ANQGSEA. The V gene lost 4 bases and the J gene lost 6 bases, with 25 bases spanning the gap. This CDR3 is CSVVRTPVPSFGNEQFF. Here the CDR3 DNA reads TGCAGCGTTGTCCGCACTCCAGTACCCTCCTTTGGCAATGAGCAGTTCTTC.

The chain is built from TRBV7-2 and TRBJ1-5; D unclear. This CDR3 contains 15 residues. The ends were cut back, 1 base at V and 10 bases at J, with 17 bases in the middle. The germline V gene encodes CDR1 SGHTA and CDR2 FQGNSA. CDR3 in amino acids: CASSLEGFIIVPQHF. As DNA, the CDR3 is TGTGCCAGCAGCTTAGAAGGCTTCATAATCGTCCCCCAGCATTTT.